Listed here are 27 T cell receptor beta chains from one sample, sequenced in a study of response to subunit inactivated influenza vaccine. TCRdb reanalysed the RT-PCR reads using MiXCR and keeps one entry per CDR3 protein. The sample contains hundreds of thousands of distinct CDR3 sequences, 25% of which appear only once. This sample comprised CD4+ T cells sorted from PBMCs, obtained roughly 5 days after vaccination. The source is a man between 45 and 60 years old who received an inactivated influenza vaccine.

The J gene is TRBJ2-3, the V gene TRBV7-2; 9 bases are shared with TRBD2. The V and J ends lost 1 base and 1 base, in that order; junction bases with no gene match: 6. Germline V gives CDR1 SGHTA, CDR2 FQGNSA. The CDR3 spans 17 residues. The CDR3 sequence: CASSLVRLAGRTDTQYF. The CDR3 DNA reads TGTGCCAGCAGCTTAGTAAGGCTAGCGGGGCGCACAGATACGCAGTATTTT. Variable domain in full (rest from reference TRBV7-2 and TRBJ2-3): GAGVSQSPSNKVTEKGKDVELRCDPISGHTALYWYRQSLGQGLEFLIYFQGNSAPDKSGLPSDRFSAERTGGSVSTLTIQRTQQEDSAVYLCASSLVRLAGRTDTQYFGPGTRLTVL.

The chain joins TRBV3-1 to TRBJ2-5; 8 nucleotides agree with TRBD1. The CDR3 runs to 16 residues. Germline V CDR1 and CDR2: LGHDT, YNNKEL (reference sequence). With 6 bases clipped from V and 1 base from J, the junction kept 10 bases outside the gene matches. DNA of the CDR3: TGTGCCAGCAGTCAGGGTTGGACAGGGACCCAAGAGACCCAGTACTTC. Protein product: CASSQGWTGTQETQYF.

V gene TRBV24-1 combines with J gene TRBJ2-2; 7 positions agree with TRBD1. Per germline, CDR1 KGHDR and CDR2 SFDVKD. The trim removed 4 bases at V and 3 bases at J, leaving 10 bases unmatched. This CDR3 has 17 amino acids. The CDR3 here is CATSDIAGTGDTGELFF. The CDR3 coding sequence is TGTGCCACCAGTGACATTGCGGGTACAGGGGACACCGGGGAGCTGTTTTTT.

This clonotype showed up just once. The V and J genes are TRBV7-2 and TRBJ2-3; 7 positions match TRBD2. This CDR3 has 15 residues. Germline V gene data show CDR1 as SGHTA and CDR2 as FQGNSA. V trimming: 5 bases; J trimming: 3 bases; junction bases outside the gene matches: 8. The CDR3: CASSPRPSGTDTQYF. As DNA, the CDR3 is TGTGCCAGCAGCCCACGTCCTAGCGGAACAGATACGCAGTATTTT.

Only a few counts were recorded for this clonotype. The V call is TRBV29-1, the J call TRBJ2-5, with 7 bases that match TRBD1. The CDR3 is 13 residues long. Per germline, CDR1 SQVTM and CDR2 ANQGSEA. V gave up 5 bases and J gave up 5 bases; unmatched junction bases: 8. The DNA of the CDR3 is TGCAGCGTTAGACAGGGAAATCGGGAGACCCAGTACTTC. This translates into CSVRQGNRETQYF.

This clonotype has only a few counts. In DNA form, the CDR3 reads TGTGCCAGCAGCTGGACAACTGTTGGCTCACCCCTCCACTTT. Translation: CASSWTTVGSPLHF. The chain employs TRBV12-3 or TRBV12-4 and TRBJ1-6; possibly TRBD1 for D (5 bases). The CDR3 length is 14 residues. V shed 6 bases and J shed 10 bases, with 16 bases lying between them.

This clonotype occurred many times. The genes are TRBV12-3 or TRBV12-4 and TRBJ2-5, with D hard to call. The CDR3 extends over 12 amino acids. V was shortened by 2 bases and J by 1 base, with 2 bases between the two germline ends. CDR3 bases: TGTGCCAGCAGTTTAACCCAAGAGACCCAGTACTTC. It codes for CASSLTQETQYF.

In its sample, this clonotype was seen a few times. The gene calls are TRBV6-5 and TRBJ1-1; D is perhaps TRBD1 (5 bases). CDR3 length: 15 amino acids. The V gene's germline CDR1 is MNHEY and CDR2 SVGAGI. Trimming removed 0 bases from V and 2 bases from J, with 10 bases in between. The CDR3 here is CASSYSGQGNTEAFF. DNA of the CDR3: TGTGCCAGCAGTTACTCTGGGCAGGGAAACACTGAAGCTTTCTTT.

The chain carries TRBV10-3 and TRBJ1-1; D is undetermined. CDR3 length: 16 residues. V gave up 0 bases and J gave up 0 bases, with 11 bases separating them. CDR1 is ENHRY, CDR2 SYGVKD, per germline. In DNA form, the CDR3 reads TGTGCCATCAGTGAGTCGAAGAGTGAAATGAACACTGAAGCTTTCTTT. Translated: CAISESKSEMNTEAFF.

V usage is TRBV21-1 and J usage is TRBJ2-2; TRBD1 was called by the table and not checked on the DNA. TRBV21-1 is listed as a pseudogene. This CDR3 has 16 amino acids. The CDR3 DNA reads as TGTGCCAGCAGCAAACTGGGACAGGGGGACACCGGGGAGCTGTTTTTT. It specifies CASSKLGQGDTGELFF.

The CDR3 region has the DNA TGTGCCAGCAGTTACTCGAGCTATAAGGGGGCTAAGAACACTGAAGCTTTCTTT. Translating it yields CASSYSSYKGAKNTEAFF. V is TRBV6-5 and J is TRBJ1-1; 7 bases line up with TRBD1. CDR3 size: 18 residues. With V trimmed by 0 bases and J by 1 base, 11 bases remained unmatched. The germline V gene encodes CDR1 MNHEY and CDR2 SVGAGI.

This clonotype was seen only a few times. This chain joins TRBV24-1 and TRBJ1-1; 7 nucleotides match TRBD1. Germline CDR1 KGHDR, CDR2 SFDVKD. The CDR3 spans 14 residues. J lost 3 bases, V lost 3 bases, and 3 bases had no gene match. The DNA of the CDR3 is TGTGCCACCAGTGATAACGGACAGGACACTGAAGCTTTCTTT. The encoded protein is CATSDNGQDTEAFF.

V gene TRBV18 combines with J gene TRBJ1-1; 7 bases line up with TRBD1. This CDR3 comprises 11 residues. Trimming cost V 5 bases and J 11 bases; bases outside gene matches: 5. The germline V gene encodes CDR1 KGHSH and CDR2 LQKENI. The CDR3 is CASSATGEAFF. CDR3 in DNA: TGTGCCAGCTCAGCCACAGGGGAGGCTTTCTTT.

This clonotype was counted only a few times. The chain recombines TRBV5-1 with TRBJ1-2; the match to TRBD1 covers 10 bases. The CDR3 is 16 residues long. J was trimmed by 3 bases and V by 0 bases; bases with no gene match: 5. Germline CDR1 and CDR2: SGHRS and YFSETQ. The CDR3 DNA follows: TGCGCCAGCAGCTTGGTGGGACAGGGGACTTACTATGGCTACACCTTC. Its protein is CASSLVGQGTYYGYTF. The variable domain in full, completed from reference TRBV5-1 and TRBJ1-2, reads KAGVTQTPRYLIKTRGQQVTLSCSPISGHRSVSWYQQTPGQGLQFLFEYFSETQRNKGNFPGRFSGRQFSNSRSEMNVSTLELGDSALYLCASSLVGQGTYYGYTFGSGTRLTVV.

In DNA form, the CDR3 reads TGCAGTGCTAGAGAGGGGGTCTTAAGGTACAATGAGCAGTTCTTC. Protein product: CSAREGVLRYNEQFF. The V call is TRBV20-1, the J call TRBJ2-1; tentatively, D is TRBD1 or TRBD2 (5 bases each). Deletions cut 0 bases from V and 4 bases from J, with 13 bases between. Germline-derived CDR1 and CDR2 are DFQATT and SNEGSKA (reference sequence). This CDR3 has 15 amino acids.

The J gene is TRBJ2-1, the V gene TRBV10-3; 7 nucleotides align to TRBD1. The CDR3 has 12 residues. Germline V gene data show CDR1 as ENHRY and CDR2 as SYGVKD. The V gene end was trimmed by 10 bases and the J gene end by 7 bases; junction bases not matched to a gene: 7. CDR3 sequence: CATGQAPNEQFF. The CDR3 DNA follows: TGTGCCACTGGACAGGCCCCAAATGAGCAGTTCTTC.

This clonotype was found a few times. The chain employs TRBV6-1 and TRBJ2-1; possibly TRBD1 for D (5 bases). The V end lost 6 bases, the J end lost 14 bases, and 20 bases lay between the germline ends. The CDR3 contains 13 residues. Germline-derived CDR1 and CDR2 are MNHNS and SASEGT. CDR3 sequence (DNA): TGTGCCAGCAGACCAAGACAGTATCCCTCCGAGTTCTTC. Protein product: CASRPRQYPSEFF.

The chain uses TRBV7-2 and TRBJ1-2, with D possibly being TRBD1 (6 bases). This CDR3 contains 14 residues. Trimming took 7 bases from V and 4 from J, leaving 16 bases between them. The germline gives CDR1 SGHTA, CDR2 FQGNSA. CDR3 in DNA: TGTGCCAGCATCCTACCTGGACAGCTCTATGGCTACACCTTC. Encoded protein: CASILPGQLYGYTF.

V is TRBV5-1 and J is TRBJ1-3; TRBD1 matches at 9 bases. Germline CDR1 SGHRS, CDR2 YFSETQ. The CDR3 totals 15 residues. The V segment lost 4 bases and the J segment 3 bases; nucleotides outside the gene matches: 5. Here the CDR3 reads CASSPGQGGGNTIYF. Here the CDR3 DNA reads TGCGCCAGCAGCCCGGGACAGGGCGGTGGAAACACCATATATTTT. Drawing the rest from reference TRBV5-1 and TRBJ1-3, the complete variable domain is KAGVTQTPRYLIKTRGQQVTLSCSPISGHRSVSWYQQTPGQGLQFLFEYFSETQRNKGNFPGRFSGRQFSNSRSEMNVSTLELGDSALYLCASSPGQGGGNTIYFGEGSWLTVV.

V gene TRBV28 combines with J gene TRBJ2-1; either TRBD1 or TRBD2 may supply D (6 bases each). V was shortened by 1 base and J by 1 base, with 11 bases between the two germline ends. The CDR3 is made up of 16 amino acids. Germline CDR1 is MDHEN and CDR2 is SYDVKM. This chain's CDR3 is CASSLSRGRSYNEQFF. The CDR3, as DNA: TGTGCCAGCAGTTTATCAAGGGGGAGGTCCTACAATGAGCAGTTCTTC.

This clonotype was observed a few times. CDR3 DNA sequence: TGTGCCAGCAGCCGAGGACAGGGTCCATTCTCTGGAAACACCATATATTTT. Translating gives CASSRGQGPFSGNTIYF. The chain carries TRBV27 and TRBJ1-3; 8 bases line up with TRBD1. The CDR3 sequence is 17 residues long. The germline gives CDR1 MNHEY, CDR2 SMNVEV (reference sequence). V trimming: 6 bases; J trimming: 0 bases; junction bases outside the gene matches: 10.

At least ten counts were recorded for this clonotype. V and J are TRBV3-1 and TRBJ2-2; possible D gene TRBD2, 6 bases. Germline CDR1 reads LGHDT; CDR2 reads YNNKEL (reference sequence). CDR3 length: 13 amino acids. V was cut by 1 base and J by 7 bases, with 7 bases left in between. The CDR3 protein is CASSQGGVGELFF. In DNA form, the CDR3 reads TGTGCCAGCAGCCAAGGGGGGGTCGGGGAGCTGTTTTTT.

V and J are TRBV20-1 and TRBJ2-7, with D tentatively TRBD1 or TRBD2 (5 bases each). This CDR3 is built from 14 residues. Trimming pared 1 base from V and 5 bases from J, leaving 15 bases between. The germline gives CDR1 DFQATT, CDR2 SNEGSKA (reference sequence). The CDR3 sequence is CSARAPGAVDEQYF. The CDR3 DNA reads as TGCAGTGCTAGAGCCCCCGGGGCCGTGGACGAGCAGTACTTC.

V is TRBV29-1 and J is TRBJ1-2; D possibly corresponds to TRBD1 (6 bases). CDR3 length equals 12 residues. Germline CDR1 and CDR2: SQVTM and ANQGSEA. Trimming cost V 6 bases and J 6 bases, with 14 bases left between them. DNA of the CDR3: TGCAGCGTCGCCCGACAGGTCCATGGCTACACCTTC. Translated, it gives CSVARQVHGYTF.

This clonotype was seen a few times. This chain connects TRBV7-8 to TRBJ2-5, with D uncertain. Trimming stripped 5 bases from V and 12 bases from J, with 16 bases between. This CDR3 contains 12 residues. Germline CDR1 SGHVS, CDR2 FQNEAQ. Here the CDR3 reads CASSLRENSKYF. The CDR3 nucleotides read TGTGCCAGCAGCCTACGTGAGAACTCAAAGTACTTC.

The genes are TRBV12-3 or TRBV12-4 and TRBJ2-1; TRBD2 matches at 9 bases. V shed 5 bases, J shed 4 bases, and the junction held 3 bases outside the gene matches. This CDR3 region has 14 residues. The CDR3 region is CASSRTSAYNEQFF. As DNA, the CDR3 is TGTGCCAGCAGTCGGACTAGCGCTTACAATGAGCAGTTCTTC.

The sample holds a few counts of this clonotype. The V and J genes are TRBV3-1 and TRBJ2-7; TRBD2 agrees at 7 bases. Germline CDR1 is LGHDT and CDR2 is YNNKEL (reference sequence). Germline trimming cut 4 bases from V and 3 bases from J; bases unmatched to any gene: 12. The CDR3 runs to 16 residues. This CDR3 reads CASSLSTGGSHYEQYF. DNA of the CDR3: TGTGCCAGCAGCCTCTCTACGGGAGGTTCCCACTACGAGCAGTACTTC.